This T cell receptor (beta chain) comes out of a study of T cells in Graves' hyperthyroidism and ophthalmopathy. This clonotype was seen repeatedly, ten times or more. Its antigen is unidentified. General study findings and limits: Most expanded thyroid clonotypes above 0.001 recurred in blood.

CDR1 is SGHTA and CDR2 is FQGTGA in the germline V gene. The CDR3 extends over 15 amino acids. V gave up 2 bases and J gave up 5 bases; unmatched junction bases: 3. Regions amplified from RNA transcripts were the TCR beta CDR3 regions. When the TCR CDR3 underwent first-round RT-PCR, the HTBI primer set was used. TCRdb independently ran MiXCR on the multiplex PCR reads; one entry per CDR3 protein. This table has hundreds of thousands of distinct CDR3 sequences, roughly 14% appearing once. Active moderate-to-severe ophthalmopathy, Clinical Activity Score at least 3, NOSPECS at least 4, under 3 months' duration. It was uncontrolled infection, other autoimmune disease, pregnancy or lactation that excluded patients.

This sequence was found in a man between 18 and 35 years old with Graves' ophthalmopathy. Sequencing was performed on blood. This chain joins TRBV7-3 and TRBJ2-1, with 10 bases that match TRBD2. DNA for the CDR3: TGTGCCAGCAGCTTAGGACTAGCGGAACACAATGAGCAGTTCTTC. Translating gives CASSLGLAEHNEQFF.